This T cell receptor beta chain originates from a study of cytomegalovirus exposure and HLA in healthy donors (dated 2017 in TCRdb). Some background on the complete study: An earlier analysis of roughly 500 of the donors reported roughly 300 Gb of sequence data and 95 million to 140 million unique TCR beta sequences obtained from around 190 million T cells. An earlier analysis of about 620 of the donors applied high-throughput TCR beta sequencing to assess whether each TCR beta V gene segment acted as functional or pseudogenic. The study aimed to test whether cataloging public T cell receptors could reveal signatures of past pathogen exposure. A later analysis re-examined previously published TCR beta repertoires from about 700 donors and added high-resolution HLA genotyping to investigate patterns of TCR occurrence. An early release covering more than 500 HLA-typed donors comprised about 300 gigabases of sequencing data and about 90 million unique TCR sequences. A separate validation cohort of 100 to 150 different subjects was used in addition to the approximately 700-subject first cohort. Donor age, sex, ethnicity and CMV serostatus were collected together with the repertoire data. In a later genetic analysis, genome-wide SNP genotypes for about three fifths of the 666 donors were used, and that subset was treated as a discovery cohort. Both class I and class II loci were covered by HLA typing, at four-digit resolution. The later analysis used no new phenotypic data to find candidate immune exposures, relying instead on TCR beta sequences and their occurrence across donors. Roughly 5 DR-DQ haplotypes were treated as single units for association and clustering because of strong linkage in the cohort. Among under 450 genotyped donors of the cohort, an average of roughly 240,000 unique TCR beta nucleotide sequences were sequenced per donor, 15% to 20% of them non-productive. The number of typed donors differed by locus: about 629-630 for A, B, C, DRB1 and DQB1; approximately 540 for DQA1; 606 for DPA1; and around 490 for DPB1. The study profiled the T cell repertoires of about 720 subjects by immunosequencing and related them to cytomegalovirus serostatus. High-throughput TCR immunosequencing, statistical association of individual TCRs with disease status, and machine learning were combined to predict cytomegalovirus infection status. The genetic ancestry cluster associated with self-reported Caucasian donors included over 80% of the approximately 430 genotyped donors. All discovery cohort repertoires had been generated on a single sequencing platform.

Study-wide conclusions, independent of this receptor: The cohort was sequenced for TCR beta chains only, and without alpha or paired-chain data the features that could be detected were limited. Cytomegalovirus status was reported to be diagnosed by the classifier with high specificity and sensitivity in both the original and validation cohorts. For the cohort, immune exposure information was limited to CMV serostatus. An earlier analysis of 587 of the donors showed that most TCR beta V segments appeared in productive rearrangements either about 87% or about 30% of the time, which broadly matched IMGT annotations. It was suggested by the authors that the approach could potentially be generalized to other disease states and immunological phenotypes. The sequencing pipeline was judged likely to have produced a cluster of highly shared sequence variants as a technical artifact. Several of the top co-occurrence clusters appeared to be linked to parvovirus B19, influenza, CMV and Epstein-Barr virus, according to a later analysis. In a later analysis, HLA-associated TCR beta chains showed more clonal expansion and lower generation probabilities than non-associated chains that were equally common. In a later analysis, most CMV-associated TCR beta chains were found to appear HLA-restricted, with HLA associations seemingly driven largely by CMV exposure. Because HLA typing was missing for some donors at each locus, association tests included only the typed subset. A later genetic analysis associated a missense DCLRE1C variant with V-gene and J-gene trimming of TCR beta chains, and an independent cohort replicated the association. Presence/absence analyses assumed roughly uniform sequencing depth across donors, an assumption that may not hold. According to a later analysis, TCR association rates differed among HLA loci, with DRB1 alleles showing the most associated TCRs and HLA-C alleles showing the fewest. Because counts were too low, seventeen rarely observed V segments, including chromosome 9 orphons, were excluded from the earlier analysis of around 640 of the donors. Some IMGT-functional V segments, including TRBV6-2 and TRBV6-3, could not be distinguished by the 87-base-pair reads and were therefore excluded. The study gave a list of 150 to 200 TCR beta chains associated with cytomegalovirus. Across donors, most TCR sequences were observed very rarely, whereas some public TCRs were present in many individuals. In vitro tests confirmed that three of the cytomegalovirus-associated TCR beta chains recognize cytomegalovirus antigens. Assigning TCR associations to individual alleles was difficult when HLA alleles, especially DR and DQ, strongly co-occurred. A further reported finding was that TCR beta sequences accurately predicted the HLA-A and HLA-B alleles for most subjects in the first cohort. At a false discovery rate of 0.05, a later analysis linked under 20,000 TCR beta sequences to specific HLA alleles. Linkage disequilibrium might explain the correlated functional status among segregating V segments, but an unknown experimental factor could not be ruled out. In a later genetic analysis, fewer N-insertions in productive TCRs were reported among donors in an Asian-associated ancestry cluster than the approximately 710-donor mean.

The cohort comprised some 730 healthy bone marrow donors. At the time of sampling, all cohort members were nominally healthy, though unrecorded immune exposures were likely present. The donor tested CMV seropositive, placing the donor among the 250 to 300 seropositive members of the cohort. A peripheral blood sample was provided by each donor, and peripheral blood mononuclear cells were used for TCR beta sequencing. Genomic DNA extraction from the blood cell samples was performed with the Qiagen DNeasy Blood Extraction Kit. A distance of 20 bases separates the germline ends of V and J, which lose 11 bases and 6 bases respectively. The CDR3 runs 13 amino acids, cysteine and phenylalanine included. Kept here is only the CDR3 DNA, which spans 39 bases and is read in frame from base 1. Per the germline V gene, SNHLY is the CDR1 and FYNNEI is the CDR2. Notes on this clone: What this receptor recognizes is not known. No much larger clonotype is one base removed from it; base qualities were not supplied.

The receptor library was made with the immunoSEQ multiplex PCR assay. The multiplex PCR relied on a mix of 60 forward primers for TCR Vbeta segments and 13 reverse primers for TCR Jbeta segments. The CDR3 region of rearranged TCR beta genes was amplified from genomic DNA with a multiplex PCR assay. On the Illumina HiSeq System, the amplified TCR beta libraries were sequenced as 87-base-pair reads. Turning to the authors' computational methods: In a later analysis, some 80 million unique TCR beta chains were counted across the approximately 620 repertoires, and approximately 11 million of these chains were shared by at least two donors. A nearest-neighbor algorithm error-corrected the raw reads and collapsed the reads into unique sequences, merging closely related sequences to remove PCR and sequencing errors. CDR3 sequences were aligned to IMGT reference sequences to assign V, D and J gene segments. For a sequence to be retained, at least a six-nucleotide match to both a V gene segment and a J gene segment was required. A rearrangement counted as productive if the CDR3 had no stop codons and remained in frame with V and J, and every other rearrangement counted as non-productive. CDR3 was defined by IMGT convention, running from the second conserved V-encoded cysteine to the conserved J-encoded phenylalanine. In an earlier analysis of 550 to 650 of the donors, sequences lacking an unambiguous match to a single V gene segment were excluded. An earlier analysis of around 600 of the donors classified V segments as functional when productive rearrangements were above 56.7% and as segregating when the standard deviation between donors was above 5%. A statistical classification framework was built to diagnose cytomegalovirus status from the catalog of TCR beta chain sequences. A later analysis assigned V and J genes by comparing TCR nucleotide sequences with IMGT/GENE-DB human TR gene sequences. The TCRdist pipeline was used in a later analysis to assign CDR3 sequences and most-parsimonious VDJ recombination scenarios. In a later analysis, each TCR beta chain was defined by its CDR3 amino acid sequence together with its V-gene family, and reads without a unique V-gene family were excluded. To address suspected cross-contamination and a sequencing artifact, a later analysis removed 550 to 750 highly shared, low-generation-probability nucleotide sequences. In a later analysis, a clonal expansion index was calculated for each public chain from normalized within-repertoire ranks of inferred template counts. In a later analysis, generation probabilities were computed using a VDJ recombination model fitted to out-of-frame rearrangements, and the results were checked against IGoR. In a later analysis, TCR-TCR, TCR-HLA and TCR-CMV co-occurrence was scored with hypergeometric tests, and a repertoire-size bias correction was applied to TCR pairs. False discovery rates were estimated in a later analysis by permuting HLA or CMV assignments 20 times. In a later analysis, co-occurring TCRs were grouped using DBSCAN, and TCRdist sequence similarity was added for clustering within HLA-allele-positive subsets. Repertoires with fewer than 30,000 or more than 120,000 public chains, plus five repertoires with anomalous nucleotide sharing, were excluded from co-occurrence clustering. Entries here come from immuneACCESS through TCRdb and include only in-frame sequences with V and J called. Some clones fail to appear in such tables; in the studies checked, an unresolved V gene covers under half of the shortfall, and the cause of the remainder is unknown. V and J calls plus clone size are reproduced from that table; the DNA served to infer D and trimming. Here the sample has approximately 160,000 clones; 55% to 70% occur a single time. The top ten hold approximately 2.8% of the sample.

The sequence is built from TRBV2 and TRBJ2-7, and the D gene may be TRBD2, 5 bases matching. What was sequenced was PBMCs. This clonotype was obtained from a woman aged 40 to 55 in good health and CMV-seropositive. This receptor carries the CDR3 CAGGLGLRAEQYF. In nucleotide form, the sequence is TGTGCCGGCGGCCTGGGGTTGCGGGCCGAGCAGTACTTC.